One sample yielded the 5 T cell receptor beta chains listed below, sequenced in a study of vaccination effects on CD4 cells after COVID-19. Generated by immunoSEQ multiplex PCR, the TCRdb table keeps only in-frame clones and is missing some. This table has approximately 37,000 clones, about four fifths appearing once. When ten to eleven days of culture had elapsed, CD4+ T cells were isolated. No antigens are known for them. Sequencing was performed on CD4+ T cells from PBMCs cultured without peptide, taken before COVID-19 vaccination. The source of these receptors is a human donor who received a COVID-19 vaccine.

This sequence joins TRBV6-5 and TRBJ2-5; TRBD1 aligns across 11 bases. This CDR3 is built from 15 residues. V lost 2 bases and J lost 4; bases outside the gene matches: 3. Germline CDR1 and CDR2: MNHEY and SVGAGI. The chain's CDR3 is CASSYDGTGGETQYF. The CDR3 DNA reads TGTGCCAGCAGTTACGATGGGACAGGGGGAGAGACCCAGTACTTC.

The V gene is TRBV24-1, the J gene TRBJ2-1; 12 bases are shared with TRBD2. Trimming cost V 4 bases and J 5 bases; bases outside gene matches: 5. CDR3 length equals 16 residues. CDR1 is KGHDR and CDR2 is SFDVKD in the germline V gene. The CDR3 is CATSEARTSGNNEQFF. CDR3 sequence (DNA): TGTGCCACCAGTGAGGCGAGGACTAGCGGGAACAATGAGCAGTTCTTC.

This chain uses TRBV29-1 with TRBJ2-1; a possible D gene is TRBD2 (5 bases). V gave up 7 bases and J gave up 5 bases, with 15 bases separating them. CDR3 length: 13 residues. CDR1 and CDR2 (germline): SQVTM, ANQGSEA. CDR3 nucleotides: TGCAGCGCAGACTACGGGCTTGACAATGAGCAGTTCTTC. It specifies CSADYGLDNEQFF.

The chain links TRBV18 to TRBJ1-1; D not certain. Germline V gives CDR1 KGHSH, CDR2 LQKENI. The CDR3 loop spans 14 amino acids. Deletions cut 2 bases from V and 1 base from J, with 8 bases between. Here the CDR3 reads CASSPNVENTEAFF. CDR3 DNA sequence: TGTGCCAGCTCACCAAACGTGGAGAACACTGAAGCTTTCTTT.

The CDR3 DNA is TGCGCCAGCAGCTTGTCAGCGGGCTCCTACGAGCAGTACGTC. Protein: CASSLSAGSYEQYV. The chain joins TRBV5-1 to TRBJ2-7; D is perhaps TRBD2 (6 bases). The CDR3 totals 14 residues. V lost 1 base to trimming and J lost 0 bases, with 8 bases between them. Looked up from germline, CDR1 is SGHRS and CDR2 is YFSETQ.